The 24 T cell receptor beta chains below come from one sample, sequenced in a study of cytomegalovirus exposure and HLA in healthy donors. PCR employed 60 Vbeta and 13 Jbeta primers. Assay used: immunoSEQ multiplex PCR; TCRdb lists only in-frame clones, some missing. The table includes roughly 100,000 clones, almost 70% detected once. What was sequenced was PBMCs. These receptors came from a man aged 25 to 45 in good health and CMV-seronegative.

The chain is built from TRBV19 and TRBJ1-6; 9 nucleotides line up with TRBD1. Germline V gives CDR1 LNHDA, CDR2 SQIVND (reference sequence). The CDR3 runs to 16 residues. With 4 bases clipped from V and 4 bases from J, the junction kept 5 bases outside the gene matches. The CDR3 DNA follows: TGTGCCAGTAGTAGAACGACAGGGGGTTATAATTCACCCCTCCACTTT. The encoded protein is CASSRTTGGYNSPLHF. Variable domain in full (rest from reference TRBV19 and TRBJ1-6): DGGITQSPKYLFRKEGQNVTLSCEQNLNHDAMYWYRQDPGQGLRLIYYSQIVNDFQKGDIAEGYSVSREKKESFPLTVTSAQKNPTAFYLCASSRTTGGYNSPLHFGNGTRLTVT.

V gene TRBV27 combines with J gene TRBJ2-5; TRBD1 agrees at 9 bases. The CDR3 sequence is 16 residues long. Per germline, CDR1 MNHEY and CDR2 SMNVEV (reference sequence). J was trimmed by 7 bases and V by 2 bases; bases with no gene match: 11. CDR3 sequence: CASSLEAGTGPGTQYF. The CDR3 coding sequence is TGTGCCAGCAGTTTAGAAGCCGGGACAGGGCCTGGGACCCAGTACTTC.

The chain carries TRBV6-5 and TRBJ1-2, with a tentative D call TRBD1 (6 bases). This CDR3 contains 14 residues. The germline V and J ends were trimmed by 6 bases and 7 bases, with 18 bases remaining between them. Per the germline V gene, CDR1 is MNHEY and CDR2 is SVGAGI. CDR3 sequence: CASRLQGILSGYTF. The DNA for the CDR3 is TGTGCCAGCAGACTACAGGGTATCTTAAGTGGCTACACCTTC.

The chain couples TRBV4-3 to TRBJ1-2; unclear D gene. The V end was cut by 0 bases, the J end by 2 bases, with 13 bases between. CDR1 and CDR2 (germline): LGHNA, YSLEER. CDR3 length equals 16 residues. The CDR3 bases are TGCGCCAGCAGCCAAGATGGAGGAGGCATAAACTATGGCTACACCTTC. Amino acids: CASSQDGGGINYGYTF.

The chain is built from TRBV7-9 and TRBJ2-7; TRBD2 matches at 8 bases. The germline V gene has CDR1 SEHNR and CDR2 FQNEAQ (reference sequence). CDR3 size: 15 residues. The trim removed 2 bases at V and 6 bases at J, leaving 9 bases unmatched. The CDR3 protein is CASSLSGSYSREQYF. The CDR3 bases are TGTGCCAGCAGCTTAAGCGGGAGCTACTCCCGCGAGCAGTACTTC.

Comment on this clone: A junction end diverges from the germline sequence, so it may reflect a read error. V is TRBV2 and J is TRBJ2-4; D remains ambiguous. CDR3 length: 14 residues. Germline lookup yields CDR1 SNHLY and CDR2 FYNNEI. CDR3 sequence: CASSLQLAKNVQYF. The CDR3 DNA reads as TGTGCCAGCAGTCTGCAGTTAGCCAAAAACGTTCAGTACTTC.

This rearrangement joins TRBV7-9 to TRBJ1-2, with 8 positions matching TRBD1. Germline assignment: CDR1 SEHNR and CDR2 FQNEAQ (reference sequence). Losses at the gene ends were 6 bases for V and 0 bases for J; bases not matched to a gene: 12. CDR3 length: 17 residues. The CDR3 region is CASSYKPGDRSNYGYTF. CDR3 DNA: TGTGCCAGCAGTTACAAACCGGGGGACAGGTCTAACTATGGCTACACCTTC.

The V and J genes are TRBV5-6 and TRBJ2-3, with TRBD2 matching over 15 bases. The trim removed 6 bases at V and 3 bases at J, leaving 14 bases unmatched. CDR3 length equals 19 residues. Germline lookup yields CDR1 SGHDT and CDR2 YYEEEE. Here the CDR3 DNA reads TGTGCCAGCACCGTCCGGGGACTAGCGGGAGGAATGATGACAGATACGCAGTATTTT. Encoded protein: CASTVRGLAGGMMTDTQYF.

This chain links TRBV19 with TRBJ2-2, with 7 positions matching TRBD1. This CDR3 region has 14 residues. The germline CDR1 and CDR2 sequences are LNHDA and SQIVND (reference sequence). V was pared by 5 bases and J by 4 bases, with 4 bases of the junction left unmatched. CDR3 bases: TGTGCCAGTAGTCCCACAGGGGCCACCGGGGAGCTGTTTTTT. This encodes CASSPTGATGELFF.

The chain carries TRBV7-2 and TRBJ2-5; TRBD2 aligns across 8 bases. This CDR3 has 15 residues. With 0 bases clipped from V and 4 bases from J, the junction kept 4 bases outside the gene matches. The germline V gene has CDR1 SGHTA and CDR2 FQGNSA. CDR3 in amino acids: CASSLAQLAGETQYF. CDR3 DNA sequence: TGTGCCAGCAGCTTAGCGCAGCTAGCGGGAGAGACCCAGTACTTC. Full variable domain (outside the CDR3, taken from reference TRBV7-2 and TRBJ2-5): GAGVSQSPSNKVTEKGKDVELRCDPISGHTALYWYRQSLGQGLEFLIYFQGNSAPDKSGLPSDRFSAERTGGSVSTLTIQRTQQEDSAVYLCASSLAQLAGETQYFGPGTRLLVL.

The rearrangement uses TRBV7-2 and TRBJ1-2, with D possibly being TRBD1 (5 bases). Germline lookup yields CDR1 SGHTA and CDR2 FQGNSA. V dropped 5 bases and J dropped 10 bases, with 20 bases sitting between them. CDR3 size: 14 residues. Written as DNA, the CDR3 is TGTGCCAGCAGCGATTCCCCAGGGTCCCCTGTCTACACCTTC. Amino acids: CASSDSPGSPVYTF.

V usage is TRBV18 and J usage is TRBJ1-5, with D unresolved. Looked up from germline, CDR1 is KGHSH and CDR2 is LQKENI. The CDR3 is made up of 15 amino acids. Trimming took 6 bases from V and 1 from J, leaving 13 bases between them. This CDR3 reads CASSRGSGSNQPQHF. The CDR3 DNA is TGTGCCAGCTCCCGAGGGTCCGGGAGCAATCAGCCCCAGCATTTT.

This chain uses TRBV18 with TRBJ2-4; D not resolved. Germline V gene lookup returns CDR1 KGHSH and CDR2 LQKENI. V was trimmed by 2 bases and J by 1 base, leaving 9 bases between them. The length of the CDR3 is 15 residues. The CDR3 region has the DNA TGTGCCAGCTCACCAACATTCGTCGCCAAAAACATTCAGTACTTC. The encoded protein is CASSPTFVAKNIQYF.

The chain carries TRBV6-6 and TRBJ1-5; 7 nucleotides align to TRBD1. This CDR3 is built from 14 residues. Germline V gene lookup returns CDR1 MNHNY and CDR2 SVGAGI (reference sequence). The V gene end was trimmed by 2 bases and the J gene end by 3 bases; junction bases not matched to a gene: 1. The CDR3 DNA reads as TGTGCCAGCAGTTACGGGACAGTCAATCAGCCCCAGCATTTT. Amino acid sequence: CASSYGTVNQPQHF.

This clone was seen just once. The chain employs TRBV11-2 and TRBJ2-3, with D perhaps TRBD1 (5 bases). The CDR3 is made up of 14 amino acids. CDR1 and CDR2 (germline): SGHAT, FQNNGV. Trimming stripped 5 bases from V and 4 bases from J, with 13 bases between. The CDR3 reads CASSPLAGSDTQYF. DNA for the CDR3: TGTGCCAGCAGCCCTCTGGCAGGGTCAGATACGCAGTATTTT.

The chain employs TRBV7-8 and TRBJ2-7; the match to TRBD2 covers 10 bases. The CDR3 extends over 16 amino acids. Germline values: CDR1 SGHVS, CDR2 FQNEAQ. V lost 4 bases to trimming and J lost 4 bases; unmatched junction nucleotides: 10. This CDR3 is CASSSVGAGGPYEQYF. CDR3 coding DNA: TGTGCCAGCAGCTCCGTCGGAGCGGGAGGGCCTTACGAGCAGTACTTC.

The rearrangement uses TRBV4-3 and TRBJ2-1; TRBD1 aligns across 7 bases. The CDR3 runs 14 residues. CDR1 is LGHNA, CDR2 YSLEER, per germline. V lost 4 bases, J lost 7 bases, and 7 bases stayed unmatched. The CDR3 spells CASSPIKGANEQFF. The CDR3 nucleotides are TGCGCCAGCAGCCCCATAAAGGGGGCGAATGAGCAGTTCTTC.

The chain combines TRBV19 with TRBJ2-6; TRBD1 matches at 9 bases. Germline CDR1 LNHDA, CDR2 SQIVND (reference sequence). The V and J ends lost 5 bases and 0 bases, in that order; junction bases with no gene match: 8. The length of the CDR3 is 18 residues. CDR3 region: CASSADRGLYSGANVLTF. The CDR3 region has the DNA TGTGCCAGTAGTGCGGACAGGGGATTATACTCTGGGGCCAACGTCCTGACTTTC.

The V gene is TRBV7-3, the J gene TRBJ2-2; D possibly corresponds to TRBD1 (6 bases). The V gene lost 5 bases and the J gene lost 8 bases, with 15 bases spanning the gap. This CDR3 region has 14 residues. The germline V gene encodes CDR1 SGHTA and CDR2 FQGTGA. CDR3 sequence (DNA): TGTGCCAGCAGCGAACAGGGATCGACGGGGGAGCTGTTTTTT. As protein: CASSEQGSTGELFF.

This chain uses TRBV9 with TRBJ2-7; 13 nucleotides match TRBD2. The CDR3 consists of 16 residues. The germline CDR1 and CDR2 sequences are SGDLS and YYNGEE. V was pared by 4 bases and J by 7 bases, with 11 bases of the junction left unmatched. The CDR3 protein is CASSTTGLAGAREQYF. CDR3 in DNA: TGTGCCAGCAGCACAACCGGACTAGCGGGAGCGCGGGAGCAGTACTTC.

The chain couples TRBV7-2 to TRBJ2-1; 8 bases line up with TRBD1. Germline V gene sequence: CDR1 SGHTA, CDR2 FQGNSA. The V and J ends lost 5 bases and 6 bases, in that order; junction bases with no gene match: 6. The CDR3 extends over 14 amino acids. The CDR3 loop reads CASSPRTGSNEQFF. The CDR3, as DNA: TGTGCCAGCAGCCCACGGACAGGGTCCAATGAGCAGTTCTTC.

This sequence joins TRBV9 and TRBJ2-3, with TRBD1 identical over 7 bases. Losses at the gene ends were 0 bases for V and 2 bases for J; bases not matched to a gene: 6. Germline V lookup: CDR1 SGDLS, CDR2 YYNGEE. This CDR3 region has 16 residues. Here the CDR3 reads CASSVGAGGHTDTQYF. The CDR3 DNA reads TGTGCCAGCAGCGTAGGGGCAGGGGGTCACACAGATACGCAGTATTTT.

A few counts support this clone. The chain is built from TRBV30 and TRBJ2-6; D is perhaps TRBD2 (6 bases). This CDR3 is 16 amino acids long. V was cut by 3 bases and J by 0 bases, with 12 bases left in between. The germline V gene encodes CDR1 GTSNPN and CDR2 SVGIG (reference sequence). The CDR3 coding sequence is TGTGCCTGGAGGGGGATGGGGGGCTCTGGGGCCAACGTCCTGACTTTC. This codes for CAWRGMGGSGANVLTF.

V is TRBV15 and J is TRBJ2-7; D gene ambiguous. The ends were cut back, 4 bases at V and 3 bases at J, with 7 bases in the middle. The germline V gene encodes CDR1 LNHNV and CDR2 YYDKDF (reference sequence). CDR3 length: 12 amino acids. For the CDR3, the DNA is TGTGCCACCAGCAAAATTAACTACGAGCAGTACTTC. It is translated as CATSKINYEQYF.